Below are 14 T cell receptor beta chains sequenced from a single sample in a study of blood T cell repertoires in COVID-19. The data were produced by immunoSEQ multiplex PCR, yet TCRdb's version contains in-frame clones alone and is incomplete. The table has hundreds of thousands of clones, approximately 88% seen once; the top ten hold roughly 2%. What was sequenced was PBMCs or T cells enriched from blood (not recorded which). These receptors all come from a woman between 35 and 50 years old with acute COVID-19.

The V gene is TRBV24-1, the J gene TRBJ2-5; 10 bases map to TRBD1. CDR1 is KGHDR and CDR2 is SFDVKD in the germline V gene. V gave up 4 bases and J gave up 5 bases; unmatched junction bases: 3. The CDR3 is made up of 14 amino acids. The CDR3 sequence is CATSETGGWETQYF. In DNA, the CDR3 is TGTGCCACCAGTGAGACAGGGGGCTGGGAGACCCAGTACTTC.

V gene TRBV6-5 combines with J gene TRBJ1-5; 9 nucleotides align to TRBD1. This CDR3 is built from 15 residues. The V gene end was trimmed by 6 bases and the J gene end by 6 bases; junction bases not matched to a gene: 9. Germline-derived CDR1 and CDR2 are MNHEY and SVGAGI. The CDR3 nucleotides read TGTGCCAGCAGACCGTTAGGACAGGGGTTTCAGCCCCAGCATTTT. This sequence encodes CASRPLGQGFQPQHF.

This clone was recorded only once. The chain links TRBV18 to TRBJ2-1; 7 bases agree with TRBD1. The germline V gene has CDR1 KGHSH and CDR2 LQKENI. The V and J ends lost 3 bases and 9 bases, in that order; junction bases with no gene match: 8. CDR3 size: 14 residues. The CDR3, as DNA: TGTGCCAGCTCACCTGGCGGGCAGGGGGTTGAGCAGTTCTTC. Residues: CASSPGGQGVEQFF.

This sequence joins TRBV9 and TRBJ2-5; the D gene is possibly TRBD1 (5 bases). Per germline, CDR1 SGDLS and CDR2 YYNGEE. The CDR3 extends over 14 amino acids. V lost 0 bases and J lost 0, with 6 bases in between. Written as DNA, the CDR3 is TGTGCCAGCAGCGTAGCAGGGAACCAAGAGACCCAGTACTTC. It specifies CASSVAGNQETQYF.

The gene calls are TRBV10-3 and TRBJ1-2; the match to TRBD1 covers 7 bases. Germline assignment: CDR1 ENHRY and CDR2 SYGVKD. After removal of 4 bases from V and 11 bases from J, the junction contained 7 bases not matched to a gene. The CDR3 is 12 amino acids. Written as DNA, the CDR3 is TGTGCCATCAGTGGTCAGGACAGGCAGTACACCTTC. This codes for CAISGQDRQYTF.

The chain couples TRBV25-1 to TRBJ1-6; D may be TRBD1 (5 bases). Trimming pared 5 bases from V and 10 bases from J, leaving 12 bases between. Germline V gene data show CDR1 as MGHDK and CDR2 as SYGVNS. The CDR3 extends over 13 amino acids. CDR3 region: CASSLDIGSPLHF. For the CDR3, the DNA is TGTGCCAGCAGTTTGGACATAGGGTCACCCCTCCACTTT. The full variable domain, its missing parts supplied by reference TRBV25-1 and TRBJ1-6, is EADIYQTPRYLVIGTGKKITLECSQTMGHDKMYWYQQDPGMELHLIHYSYGVNSTEKGDLSSESTVSRIRTEHFPLTLESARPSHTSQYLCASSLDIGSPLHFGNGTRLTVT.

J is TRBJ2-7 and V is TRBV6-5, with a possible D match to TRBD1 (6 bases). The CDR3 has 14 residues. The V end was cut by 4 bases, the J end by 3 bases, with 13 bases between. Germline V CDR1 and CDR2: MNHEY, SVGAGI. The CDR3 DNA sequence: TGTGCCAGCAGTTCCCACACAGGGTTCTACGAGCAGTACTTC. It specifies CASSSHTGFYEQYF.

The chain carries TRBV19 and TRBJ2-3; 12 positions agree with TRBD1. Germline V gives CDR1 LNHDA, CDR2 SQIVND (reference sequence). The V segment lost 4 bases and the J segment 5 bases; nucleotides outside the gene matches: 16. The CDR3 has 19 residues. CDR3 DNA sequence: TGTGCCAGTAGTAGCCCCCTCCGCTCGGGACAGGGGGCCGTAGATACGCAGTATTTT. Protein: CASSSPLRSGQGAVDTQYF. Full variable domain (outside the CDR3, taken from reference TRBV19 and TRBJ2-3): DGGITQSPKYLFRKEGQNVTLSCEQNLNHDAMYWYRQDPGQGLRLIYYSQIVNDFQKGDIAEGYSVSREKKESFPLTVTSAQKNPTAFYLCASSSPLRSGQGAVDTQYFGPGTRLTVL.

V and J are TRBV28 and TRBJ2-6, with 7 bases aligning to TRBD1. V lost 10 bases and J lost 2; bases outside the gene matches: 11. Germline V gives CDR1 MDHEN, CDR2 SYDVKM. This CDR3 has 16 amino acids. The DNA for the CDR3 is TGTGCCACCCGAGGGACAGATGGGACTGGGGCCAACGTCCTGACTTTC. Translated, it gives CATRGTDGTGANVLTF.

The rearrangement joins TRBV3-1 (or the pseudogene TRBV3-2) to TRBJ1-2; possible D gene TRBD1, 6 bases. Trimming took off 7 bases at V and 7 bases at J, with 25 bases between the two ends. The CDR3 sequence is 16 residues long. Germline lookup yields CDR1 LGHDT and CDR2 YNNKEL (reference sequence). The CDR3 sequence is CASTTSRGARDRGYTF. CDR3 coding DNA: TGTGCCAGCACCACATCTCGGGGGGCCCGGGATCGTGGCTACACCTTC.

The V and J genes are TRBV3-1 (or the pseudogene TRBV3-2) and TRBJ1-4, with D possibly matching TRBD1 (5 bases). The CDR3 has 15 amino acids. Germline CDR1 is LGHDT and CDR2 is YNNKEL (reference sequence). V was trimmed by 0 bases and J by 7 bases, leaving 12 bases between them. CDR3 loop: CASSQDWSGREKLFF. As DNA, the CDR3 is TGTGCCAGCAGCCAAGATTGGTCAGGGCGTGAAAAACTGTTTTTT.

CDR3 sequence (DNA): TGCAGTGCTAGTAGTACGGGGAACACTGAAGCTTTCTTT. It encodes CSASSTGNTEAFF. The chain employs TRBV20-1 and TRBJ1-1; no clear D. Trimming pared 3 bases from V and 1 base from J, leaving 9 bases between. CDR1 and CDR2 (germline): DFQATT, SNEGSKA (reference sequence). The CDR3 sequence is 13 residues long.

The V gene is TRBV6-6, the J gene TRBJ1-5; TRBD1 agrees at 11 bases. This CDR3 is built from 16 residues. V was clipped by 4 bases and J by 1 base; unmatched bases: 3. Looked up from germline, CDR1 is MNHNY and CDR2 is SVGAGI (reference sequence). The chain's CDR3 is CASSSGQGASNQPQHF. CDR3 in DNA: TGTGCCAGCAGTTCTGGACAGGGGGCCAGCAATCAGCCCCAGCATTTT.

The chain joins TRBV24-1 to TRBJ2-1; TRBD1 matches 7 bases. CDR1 KGHDR and CDR2 SFDVKD come from the germline V gene. The CDR3 has 14 residues. J was trimmed by 9 bases and V by 7 bases; bases with no gene match: 11. Here the CDR3 reads CATSTGDIGPEQFF. The CDR3 nucleotides are TGTGCCACCAGCACAGGGGATATAGGGCCTGAGCAGTTCTTC.